This T cell receptor (beta chain) was captured by sequencing in a study of T cell clones after liver transplantation. Repertoires were generated with immunoSEQ multiplex PCR, while TCRdb's copy carries only in-frame clones and drops some. The sample lists some 70,000 clones; 90% were seen once. Trimming removed 3 bases at V and 4 bases at J, with 6 bases between. The CDR3 length is 12 residues. Germline CDR1 is SGHNT and CDR2 is YENEEA. About this clone itself: The same CDR3 arises from other DNA sequences in this sample as well.

The input for sequencing was CD4+ T cells from blood, taken before liver transplant. The sequence was obtained from a human donor who received a liver transplant. This chain uses TRBV11-3 with TRBJ2-5; tentatively, D is TRBD1 or TRBD2 (5 bases each). The DNA of the CDR3 is TGTGCCAGCAGCTTTGGGGGAGAGACCCAGTACTTC. Translating gives CASSFGGETQYF. The whole variable domain, remainder taken from reference TRBV11-3 and TRBJ2-5, is EAGVVQSPRYKIIEKKQPVAFWCNPISGHNTLYWYLQNLGQGPELLIRYENEEAVDDSQLPKDRFSAERLKGVDSTLKIQPAELGDSAVYLCASSFGGETQYFGPGTRLLVL.